The rows below give T cell receptor beta chains drawn from one sample of a study of blood T cell repertoires in COVID-19. Some clones are missing from TCRdb's copy, which holds only in-frame ones; the method was immunoSEQ multiplex PCR. The sample lists about 43,000 clones, around 87% occurring once. Sample: peripheral blood. The receptors stem from a woman older than 75 with active COVID-19. Both conserved end residues are part of each CDR3. A D gene is named only where the DNA matches it firmly. A clone size is listed for some rows: how often the clone was seen (once, few, many), or a class if it is expanded.

V gene	clone size	J gene	D gene	CDR3 length	CDR3 protein	CDR3 DNA
TRBV4-3	.	TRBJ1-2	.	14	CASSQQTVNYGYTF	TGCGCCAGCAGCCAACAGACAGTTAACTATGGCTACACCTTC
TRBV10-3	.	TRBJ2-7	TRBD1	16	CAISEPLTGGNYEQYF	TGTGCCATCAGTGAGCCGTTGACAGGGGGTAACTACGAGCAGTACTTC
TRBV6-5	once	TRBJ2-7	TRBD1	16	CASSYPRQGKIHEQYF	TGTGCCAGCAGTTACCCCAGACAGGGAAAAATCCACGAGCAGTACTTC
TRBV19	.	TRBJ2-7	.	13	CASAAQGSGEQYF	TGTGCCAGCGCGGCGCAGGGGTCTGGAGAGCAGTACTTC
TRBV3-1/TRBV3-2	.	TRBJ2-2	.	14	CASSHGQYTGELFF	TGTGCCAGCAGCCACGGACAATACACCGGGGAGCTGTTTTTT
TRBV6-5	.	TRBJ1-2	TRBD1	16	CASSYQWDRTNYGYTF	TGTGCCAGCAGTTACCAATGGGACAGAACGAACTATGGCTACACCTTC
TRBV29-1	.	TRBJ2-3	TRBD2	16	CSVAPTSGGAEDTQYF	TGCAGCGTTGCCCCGACTAGCGGGGGGGCCGAGGATACGCAGTATTTT
TRBV5-1	.	TRBJ1-4	.	18	CASSPGGSGGPTNEKLFF	TGCGCCAGCAGCCCTGGTGGTTCCGGGGGGCCAACTAATGAAAAACTGTTTTTT
TRBV6-5	medium-sized	TRBJ2-2	.	15	CASRDGTLTTGELFF	TGTGCCAGCAGGGACGGGACACTAACGACCGGGGAGCTGTTTTTT
TRBV19	few	TRBJ1-1	.	14	CASNLYRAATEAFF	TGTGCCAGTAATCTATACAGGGCGGCCACTGAAGCTTTCTTT
TRBV18	.	TRBJ2-1	TRBD1	14	CASSLGTGPGEQFF	TGTGCCAGCTCACTGGGGACAGGGCCGGGGGAGCAGTTCTTC
TRBV7-9	.	TRBJ1-6	.	15	CASSLALGEGSPLHF	TGTGCCAGCAGCTTAGCCCTGGGAGAGGGCTCACCCCTCCACTTT
TRBV9	.	TRBJ1-1	.	14	CASSVPPEGAEAFF	TGTGCCAGCAGCGTTCCACCAGAAGGGGCTGAAGCTTTCTTT
TRBV29-1	.	TRBJ1-4	.	13	CSAVTDPNEKLFF	TGCAGCGCTGTGACAGACCCCAATGAAAAACTGTTTTTT
TRBV6-6	.	TRBJ2-4	.	16	CASSYFVSLVKNIQYF	TGTGCCAGCAGTTACTTTGTTAGCTTGGTCAAAAACATTCAGTACTTC
TRBV5-1	.	TRBJ1-3	.	14	CASSLSTSGNTIYF	TGCGCCAGCAGCTTGAGTACTTCTGGAAACACCATATATTTT
TRBV9	.	TRBJ1-2	.	15	CASSVGAGGNYGYTF	TGTGCCAGCAGCGTGGGGGCCGGAGGAAACTATGGCTACACCTTC
TRBV13	.	TRBJ2-2	.	15	CASSLSGLNTGELFF	TGTGCCAGCAGCTTAAGTGGACTTAACACCGGGGAGCTGTTTTTT
TRBV7-2	.	TRBJ2-3	TRBD2	16	CASSLGAGGPTDTQYF	TGTGCCAGCAGCTTAGGAGCGGGGGGGCCAACAGATACGCAGTATTTT
TRBV7-2	.	TRBJ2-2	TRBD2	16	CASSPTSGGPHGELFF	TGTGCCAGCAGCCCGACTAGCGGGGGCCCTCACGGGGAGCTGTTTTTT
TRBV27	once	TRBJ2-7	.	14	CASSEQGIPYEQYF	TGTGCCAGCAGTGAACAGGGAATCCCCTACGAGCAGTACTTC
TRBV3-1/TRBV3-2	.	TRBJ2-3	TRBD1	13	CASSQSTGETQYF	TGTGCCAGCAGCCAATCCACAGGGGAGACGCAGTATTTT
TRBV4-1	.	TRBJ2-5	.	13	CASSPKRGETQYF	TGCGCCAGCAGCCCGAAACGGGGTGAGACCCAGTACTTC
TRBV19	.	TRBJ1-5	TRBD1	15	CASSIPQGGHQPQHF	TGTGCCAGTAGTATCCCACAGGGGGGGCATCAGCCCCAGCATTTT
TRBV7-2	.	TRBJ2-5	TRBD2	14	CASSLASGQETQYF	TGTGCCAGCAGCTTGGCTAGCGGGCAAGAGACCCAGTACTTC
TRBV7-8	.	TRBJ1-2	TRBD1	15	CASSLERQGVRGYTF	TGTGCCAGCAGCTTAGAAAGACAGGGGGTGCGGGGCTACACCTTC
TRBV20-1	.	TRBJ2-7	.	17	CSASLGQARVPNYEQYF	TGCAGTGCTAGTTTGGGCCAGGCCAGGGTCCCAAACTACGAGCAGTACTTC
TRBV7-7	.	TRBJ2-5	TRBD2	15	CASSFQAGGRETQYF	TGTGCCAGCAGCTTTCAAGCGGGGGGGCGAGAGACCCAGTACTTC
TRBV28	.	TRBJ1-1	TRBD1	14	CASRSTGENTEAFF	TGTGCCAGCAGATCGACAGGGGAGAACACTGAAGCTTTCTTT
TRBV18	.	TRBJ1-4	.	13	CASSFGSNEKLFF	TGTGCCAGCTCATTCGGGAGTAATGAAAAACTGTTTTTT
TRBV24-1	.	TRBJ2-1	TRBD1	15	CATSDQTGAYNEQFF	TGTGCCACCAGTGATCAGACAGGGGCTTACAATGAGCAGTTCTTC
TRBV4-2	.	TRBJ2-7	TRBD2	15	CASSQTSGLSYEQYF	TGTGCCAGCAGCCAAACTAGCGGCCTCTCCTACGAGCAGTACTTC
TRBV12-3/TRBV12-4	.	TRBJ2-1	.	12	CASSLVTTWRFF	TGTGCCAGCAGTTTAGTGACTACGTGGCGGTTCTTC
TRBV6-4	.	TRBJ2-3	TRBD1	14	CASSEQGATDTQYF	TGTGCCAGCAGTGAGCAGGGGGCGACAGATACGCAGTATTTT
TRBV4-2	.	TRBJ2-1	.	14	CASSQESRNNEQFF	TGTGCCAGCAGCCAAGAATCTAGGAACAATGAGCAGTTCTTC
TRBV5-1	.	TRBJ1-4	TRBD1	16	CASSKGQAATNEKLFF	TGCGCCAGCAGCAAAGGACAGGCGGCAACTAATGAAAAACTGTTTTTT
TRBV7-2	few	TRBJ2-5	TRBD2	16	CASSLSPQAGQETQYF	TGTGCCAGCAGCTTAAGCCCCCAAGCGGGGCAAGAGACCCAGTACTTC
TRBV7-8	.	TRBJ2-1	TRBD2	17	CASGTYGPGGSYNEQFF	TGTGCCAGCGGTACCTACGGCCCGGGGGGTTCCTACAATGAGCAGTTCTTC
TRBV6-5	.	TRBJ2-3	TRBD1	15	CASSPAGGGTDTQYF	TGTGCCAGCAGTCCCGCAGGGGGCGGGACAGATACGCAGTATTTT
TRBV6-4	.	TRBJ2-6	.	15	CASSADFSGANVLTF	TGTGCCAGCAGTGCCGACTTCTCTGGGGCCAACGTCCTGACTTTC
TRBV6-6	.	TRBJ1-4	TRBD1	14	CASSYKGAEEKLFF	TGTGCCAGCAGTTACAAGGGGGCCGAGGAAAAACTGTTTTTT
TRBV14	.	TRBJ1-1	TRBD1	16	CASSHLETGSRTEAFF	TGTGCCAGCAGCCACCTTGAGACAGGGAGTAGGACTGAAGCTTTCTTT
TRBV6-2/TRBV6-3	.	TRBJ1-1	.	13	CASSPTGWTEAFF	TGTGCCAGCAGCCCGACCGGGTGGACTGAAGCTTTCTTT
TRBV19	.	TRBJ2-7	TRBD1	15	CASTPGTGRGYEQYF	TGTGCCAGTACCCCCGGGACAGGGAGAGGCTACGAGCAGTACTTC
TRBV9	.	TRBJ2-2	.	17	CASSVALGAQNTGELFF	TGTGCCAGCAGCGTAGCCCTCGGAGCACAGAACACCGGGGAGCTGTTTTTT
TRBV25-1	.	TRBJ2-2	TRBD2	17	CASSETSGGLQAGELFF	TGTGCCAGCAGTGAGACTAGCGGGGGCCTTCAGGCCGGGGAGCTGTTTTTT
TRBV10-1	.	TRBJ1-1	.	9	CARNIEAFF	TGCGCCAGAAATATTGAAGCTTTCTTT
TRBV27	.	TRBJ1-6	TRBD1	13	CASRWDRGSPLHF	TGTGCCAGCAGGTGGGACAGGGGATCGCCCCTCCACTTT